The source of this TCR beta chain is a study of beta chain features in type 1 diabetes. On the study more broadly: No age, gender or cell yield differences were seen between patients and healthy donors.

What was sequenced were expressed TCRB transcripts, since all of the isolated RNA had been reverse transcribed. Produced via immunoSEQ multiplex PCR; TCRdb's table is partial and in-frame only. The sample consists of more than 250,000 clones, 13% to 15% of them appearing once. CDR1 is LNHNV and CDR2 is YYDKDF in the germline V gene (reference sequence). V lost 5 bases and J 2 bases, leaving 21 bases between the germline ends. CDR3 size: 17 residues. Overall study findings and caveats: Shorter templates may be favored by PCR, equally so in patients and controls. Moderately but significantly shorter TCRB CDR3s were found in Type 1 diabetes patients in all four CD4+ subsets. The study found that naive, central memory and Treg TCRB repertoires appeared more similar in patients than in healthy donors.

This clone was found a few times. What it binds is unknown. The sequenced sample consisted of naive CD4+ T cells from blood. This sequence originates from a young man with type 1 diabetes. The V call is TRBV15, the J call TRBJ1-2; a possible D gene is TRBD1 (5 bases). CDR3 DNA sequence: TGTGCCACCAGCGTCCTCTTGGGGGAGGAAGAAAACTATGGCTACACCTTC. Amino acids: CATSVLLGEEENYGYTF. The full variable domain, its missing parts supplied by reference TRBV15 and TRBJ1-2, is DAMVIQNPRYQVTQFGKPVTLSCSQTLNHNVMYWYQQKSSQAPKLLFHYYDKDFNNEADTPDNFQSRRPNTSFCFLDIRSPGLGDTAMYLCATSVLLGEEENYGYTFGSGTRLTVV.